The 15 T cell receptor beta chains reported below all come from one sample, sequenced in a study of T cell responses to AZD1222 COVID-19 vaccine. Clones were sequenced by immunoSEQ multiplex PCR, and TCRdb holds only the in-frame ones, with some missing. This repertoire shows over 90,000 clones, roughly 84% found once; its top ten account for more than 15%. The material sequenced was peripheral blood, taken on day 0 of AZD1222 vaccination. These receptor sequences come from an adult in good health.

The chain carries TRBV27 and TRBJ2-4, with 10 nucleotides matching TRBD1. This CDR3 region has 17 residues. Losses at the gene ends were 8 bases for V and 5 bases for J; bases not matched to a gene: 15. Germline V lookup: CDR1 MNHEY, CDR2 SMNVEV (reference sequence). The CDR3 here is CASPHFWDRGVENIQYF. Written as DNA, the CDR3 is TGTGCCAGCCCCCATTTTTGGGACAGGGGCGTTGAAAACATTCAGTACTTC.

This clone has a handful of counts. The rearrangement links TRBV6-2 or TRBV6-3 to TRBJ2-3; no firm D call. Germline-derived CDR1 and CDR2 are MNHEY and SVGEGT. V gave up 2 bases and J gave up 8 bases, with 8 bases separating them. This CDR3 spans 12 amino acids. CDR3 region: CASSYVPGTQYF. The DNA for the CDR3 is TGTGCCAGCAGTTACGTTCCTGGTACGCAGTATTTT.

J is TRBJ1-1 and V is TRBV7-9; D is uncertain. Germline V gene lookup returns CDR1 SEHNR and CDR2 FQNEAQ (reference sequence). The CDR3 has 16 amino acids. The V gene lost 2 bases and the J gene lost 1 base, with 14 bases spanning the gap. CDR3 sequence: CASSLKYKGRNTEAFF. CDR3 coding DNA: TGTGCCAGCAGCTTAAAATATAAGGGAAGGAACACTGAAGCTTTCTTT.

CDR3: CASSSQGGLELGGYTF. CDR3 sequence (DNA): TGTGCCAGCAGCTCCCAGGGGGGGTTGGAACTAGGTGGCTACACCTTC. The rearrangement links TRBV7-2 to TRBJ1-2; 7 nucleotides match TRBD1. This CDR3 is 16 amino acids long. The germline CDR1 and CDR2 sequences are SGHTA and FQGNSA. Losses at the gene ends were 4 bases for V and 7 bases for J; bases not matched to a gene: 15.

This clone was recorded a few times. The chain combines TRBV3-1 (or the pseudogene TRBV3-2) with TRBJ2-2; a possible D gene is TRBD1 (6 bases). V lost 3 bases to trimming and J lost 8 bases, with 10 bases between them. Germline-derived CDR1 and CDR2 are LGHDT and YNNKEL (reference sequence). The CDR3 totals 13 residues. The CDR3 region has the DNA TGTGCCAGCAGCCAGCAGGGGCAGGGGGAGCTGTTTTTT. The encoded protein is CASSQQGQGELFF.

The chain joins TRBV7-2 to TRBJ2-1, with 7 positions matching TRBD1. Germline CDR1 SGHTA, CDR2 FQGNSA. Germline trimming cut 2 bases from V and 3 bases from J; bases unmatched to any gene: 4. The CDR3 length is 15 residues. In DNA, the CDR3 is TGTGCCAGCAGCTTAATGGGGACAGACTACAATGAGCAGTTCTTC. It specifies CASSLMGTDYNEQFF. The complete variable domain, with remaining parts taken from reference TRBV7-2 and TRBJ2-1, reads GAGVSQSPSNKVTEKGKDVELRCDPISGHTALYWYRQSLGQGLEFLIYFQGNSAPDKSGLPSDRFSAERTGGSVSTLTIQRTQQEDSAVYLCASSLMGTDYNEQFFGPGTRLTVL.

V is TRBV15 and J is TRBJ1-1, with D possibly being TRBD1 (6 bases). Trimming left V 2 bases short and J 3 bases short, with 10 bases between. Germline-derived CDR1 and CDR2 are LNHNV and YYDKDF (reference sequence). This CDR3 comprises 14 residues. This CDR3 reads CATSRQGFHTEAFF. CDR3 sequence (DNA): TGTGCCACCAGCAGACAGGGGTTCCACACTGAAGCTTTCTTT.

This clone was seen only a few times. This chain links TRBV3-1 (or the pseudogene TRBV3-2) with TRBJ1-2; TRBD1 matches 10 bases. The V and J ends lost 4 bases and 5 bases, in that order; junction bases with no gene match: 10. CDR3 length: 16 residues. Germline lookup yields CDR1 LGHDT and CDR2 YNNKEL (reference sequence). Here the CDR3 reads CASSPSWGQGLYGYTF. CDR3 nucleotide sequence: TGTGCCAGCAGCCCCTCTTGGGGACAGGGGTTATATGGCTACACCTTC.

The chain joins TRBV6-4 to TRBJ1-6; TRBD1 might be the D (6 bases). This CDR3 is 14 amino acids long. The germline V gene encodes CDR1 MRHNA and CDR2 SNTAGT. The germline V and J ends were trimmed by 3 bases and 5 bases, with 8 bases remaining between them. The CDR3 DNA is TGTGCCAGCAGTGAACAGGGTCATAATTCACCCCTCCACTTT. Residues: CASSEQGHNSPLHF.

This clone was observed a handful of times. The chain is built from TRBV3-1 (or the pseudogene TRBV3-2) and TRBJ1-5; the D is unclear. Per germline, CDR1 LGHDT and CDR2 YNNKEL (reference sequence). Between the trimmed V and J ends, which lost 1 base and 6 bases, there was a span of 7 bases. This CDR3 is built from 13 residues. The DNA for the CDR3 is TGTGCCAGCAGCCAAGGTTTTGGTCAGCCCCAGCATTTT. Its protein is CASSQGFGQPQHF.

The CDR3 region has the DNA TGTGCCAGTACCCCGACTCTCCGGATGGGGAATGAGCAGTTCTTC. Its translation is CASTPTLRMGNEQFF. This chain joins TRBV19 and TRBJ2-1; D is uncertain. Trimming left V 7 bases short and J 7 bases short, with 20 bases between. The CDR3 is 15 residues long. Germline CDR1 is LNHDA and CDR2 is SQIVND (reference sequence).

V usage is TRBV12-3 or TRBV12-4 and J usage is TRBJ1-2; D may be TRBD1 (6 bases). V lost 6 bases, J lost 3 bases, and 11 bases lay in between. CDR3 length: 13 amino acids. The CDR3 nucleotides read TGTGCCAGCAGGCGTAGGGGGGACTATGGCTACACCTTC. It yields the protein CASRRRGDYGYTF.

The chain couples TRBV28 to TRBJ1-1; D remains ambiguous. The germline V and J ends were trimmed by 7 bases and 2 bases, with 11 bases remaining between them. This CDR3 region has 13 residues. From germline, CDR1 is MDHEN and CDR2 SYDVKM. The CDR3 spells CASTFPGNTEAFF. As DNA, the CDR3 is TGTGCCAGCACTTTCCCAGGTAACACTGAAGCTTTCTTT.

This chain links TRBV5-1 with TRBJ2-5; possible D gene TRBD2, 5 bases. V was trimmed by 4 bases and J by 1 base, leaving 11 bases between them. The V gene's germline CDR1 is SGHRS and CDR2 YFSETQ. The CDR3 is 14 residues long. CDR3: CASSTGMGQETQYF. The CDR3 DNA is TGCGCCAGCAGCACGGGAATGGGCCAAGAGACCCAGTACTTC. The variable domain in full, completed from reference TRBV5-1 and TRBJ2-5, reads KAGVTQTPRYLIKTRGQQVTLSCSPISGHRSVSWYQQTPGQGLQFLFEYFSETQRNKGNFPGRFSGRQFSNSRSEMNVSTLELGDSALYLCASSTGMGQETQYFGPGTRLLVL.

V usage is TRBV4-1 and J usage is TRBJ1-4; unclear D gene. Trimming stripped 2 bases from V and 7 bases from J, with 14 bases between. From germline, CDR1 is MGHRA and CDR2 YSYEKL. This CDR3 spans 15 amino acids. The DNA of the CDR3 is TGCGCCAGCAGCCAATGGAATCTCCAAGTTGAAAAACTGTTTTTT. Translating gives CASSQWNLQVEKLFF.